The present entry profiles one TCR beta chain with its context. The sample comes from a study of naive and memory T cell subsets. From the second PCR step, alpha and beta chains were amplified apart. An equimolar mix of two oligonucleotides served as the beta constant-region primer for TRBC1 and TRBC2. The ligated cDNA underwent four PCR rounds using SP2 and nested alpha and beta constant-region primers. MiXCR was run by TCRdb on the UMI-ligation and nested PCR reads, yielding one entry per CDR3 protein. The repertoire holds 30,000 to 40,000 distinct CDR3 sequences, with about 18% as singletons. Germline loops: CDR1 MGHRA, CDR2 YSYEKL. The CDR3 sequence is 18 residues long. Unmatched junction bases numbered 12, after V lost 9 bases and J lost 0 bases.

This TCR came from a human donor in good health. The rearrangement links TRBV4-1 to TRBJ2-3; TRBD2 matches at 13 bases. The sample consisted of effector memory CD4+ T cells from blood. The subset was: effector memory, CD45RA- CD27-. CDR3 sequence: CARTPSPGLAGSTDTQYF. The CDR3 nucleotides read TGCGCCAGGACACCCTCACCGGGACTAGCGGGAAGCACAGATACGCAGTATTTT.